The 32 T cell receptor beta chains given below trace back to one sample, sequenced in a study of blood T cell repertoires in COVID-19 (TCRdb year 2020). Library prep was done by the immunoSEQ multiplex PCR assay. What TCRdb holds here is the immuneACCESS table cut down to in-frame rearrangements. Part of the clones is not present; checked against another copy, under half of the missing clones reflect an unresolved V gene, and the others are unexplained. A total of tens of thousands of clones appear in this sample, about 81% of them only once. 14% to 15% of the sample is taken by the ten largest. The source material was peripheral blood. The receptors shown here come from an older man with acute or convalescent COVID-19.

The V and J genes are TRBV13 and TRBJ2-2; TRBD1 aligns across 10 bases. The germline gives CDR1 PRHDT, CDR2 FYEKMQ (reference sequence). This CDR3 is built from 14 residues. With V trimmed by 8 bases and J by 5 bases, 5 bases remained unmatched. Here the CDR3 reads CASGGTGVTGELFF. Written as DNA, the CDR3 is TGTGCCAGCGGTGGGACAGGGGTTACCGGGGAGCTGTTTTTT.

This chain connects TRBV21-1 to TRBJ1-5; TRBD1 reflects the table's D call only, with no check against the DNA. TRBV21-1 is shown as a pseudogene. The CDR3 contains 21 residues. In DNA form, the CDR3 reads TGTGCCAGCAGCAAAACCAACCCCCGGGACAGGGGGCTTAATGGCAATCAGCCCCAGCATTTT. As protein: CASSKTNPRDRGLNGNQPQHF.

As to this clone: This may be a read error, as it is one base from a much larger clone. J is TRBJ2-7 and V is TRBV3-1 (or the pseudogene TRBV3-2); no clear D. Trimming took off 5 bases at V and 1 base at J, with 3 bases between the two ends. The germline V gene encodes CDR1 LGHDT and CDR2 YNNKEL (reference sequence). This CDR3 is 11 amino acids long. The CDR3 DNA follows: TGTGCCAGCAGCTCGTCCTACGAGCAGTACTTC. Translation: CASSSSYEQYF.

This chain links TRBV6-5 with TRBJ1-5, with D possibly TRBD1 on 6 matching bases. Germline V gene data show CDR1 as MNHEY and CDR2 as SVGAGI. V lost 6 bases and J lost 2, with 14 bases in between. The CDR3 covers 15 residues. In DNA form, the CDR3 reads TGTGCCAGCAGAGCTACAGGGTCGGGCAATCAGCCCCAGCATTTT. Protein sequence: CASRATGSGNQPQHF.

V gene TRBV18 combines with J gene TRBJ2-3; D call uncertain. Germline CDR1 reads KGHSH; CDR2 reads LQKENI. The CDR3 is 13 amino acids. V lost 2 bases and J lost 5, with 8 bases in between. CDR3 residues: CASSPSPGDTQYF. CDR3 in DNA: TGTGCCAGCTCACCATCGCCGGGAGATACGCAGTATTTT.

The genes are TRBV5-5 and TRBJ1-1; D not certain. Trimming stripped 5 bases from V and 6 bases from J, with 23 bases between. The CDR3 has 16 amino acids. Germline V gene lookup returns CDR1 SGHKS and CDR2 YYEKEE (reference sequence). The CDR3 loop reads CASRIASGPRVPEAFF. The CDR3, as DNA: TGTGCCAGCAGGATCGCATCGGGTCCCCGGGTCCCTGAAGCTTTCTTT. The full variable domain, its missing parts supplied by reference TRBV5-5 and TRBJ1-1, is DAGVTQSPTHLIKTRGQQVTLRCSPISGHKSVSWYQQVLGQGPQFIFQYYEKEERGRGNFPDRFSARQFPNYSSELNVNALLLGDSALYLCASRIASGPRVPEAFFGQGTRLTVV.

The chain joins TRBV10-1 to TRBJ2-1, with TRBD2 matching 9 bases. The CDR3 length is 16 residues. The germline gives CDR1 WNHNN, CDR2 SYGVQD (reference sequence). V trimming: 3 bases; J trimming: 8 bases; junction bases outside the gene matches: 11. CDR3 bases: TGCGCCAGCAGTGACTCGAACCGCGGGGGGGCTGATGAGCAGTTCTTC. This gives the protein CASSDSNRGGADEQFF.

The chain combines TRBV2 with TRBJ1-2; 8 bases fit TRBD1. CDR3 length: 13 residues. V trimming: 7 bases; J trimming: 6 bases; junction bases outside the gene matches: 7. The V gene's germline CDR1 is SNHLY and CDR2 FYNNEI. This CDR3 is CASIRDRTHGYTF. In nucleotides, the CDR3 is TGTGCCAGCATCCGGGACAGGACCCATGGCTACACCTTC.

This clone has only one observation. This sequence joins TRBV11-3 and TRBJ1-1; a possible D gene is TRBD1 (6 bases). Germline V CDR1 and CDR2: SGHNT, YENEEA. The CDR3 is 14 residues long. V lost 4 bases to trimming and J lost 0 bases, with 9 bases between them. As DNA, the CDR3 is TGTGCCAGCAGCTCGGGACAAATGAACACTGAAGCTTTCTTT. This encodes CASSSGQMNTEAFF.

This chain joins TRBV4-1 and TRBJ1-2; 9 bases match TRBD1. Germline-derived CDR1 and CDR2 are MGHRA and YSYEKL. This CDR3 has 15 residues. After removal of 2 bases from V and 2 bases from J, the junction contained 3 bases not matched to a gene. CDR3 region: CASSQLTGGNYGYTF. The CDR3 DNA follows: TGCGCCAGCAGCCAATTAACAGGGGGCAACTATGGCTACACCTTC.

The gene calls are TRBV28 and TRBJ1-1, with D perhaps matching TRBD1 (5 bases). This CDR3 is 14 amino acids long. Trimming removed 2 bases from V and 3 bases from J, with 10 bases in between. CDR1 and CDR2 from the germline V gene are MDHEN and SYDVKM. This CDR3 is CASSLGLRDTEAFF. For the CDR3, the DNA is TGTGCCAGCAGTTTAGGGCTCAGGGACACTGAAGCTTTCTTT.

The CDR3 reads CASFWGRNTEAFF. CDR3 coding DNA: TGTGCCAGCTTCTGGGGGCGGAACACTGAAGCTTTCTTT. V usage is TRBV6-5 and J usage is TRBJ1-1, with a weak D call TRBD1 (6 bases). The germline V gene encodes CDR1 MNHEY and CDR2 SVGAGI. This CDR3 comprises 13 residues. The V end was cut by 8 bases, the J end by 1 base, with 11 bases between.

This rearrangement joins TRBV7-3 to TRBJ2-1, with 9 bases fitting TRBD2. The CDR3 extends over 16 amino acids. Germline CDR1 and CDR2: SGHTA and FQGTGA. The V and J ends lost 5 bases and 5 bases, in that order; junction bases with no gene match: 10. The CDR3 is CASSPQAGGLDNEQFF. In DNA form, the CDR3 reads TGTGCCAGCAGCCCCCAAGCGGGGGGCCTGGACAATGAGCAGTTCTTC. The whole variable domain, remainder taken from reference TRBV7-3 and TRBJ2-1, is GAGVSQTPSNKVTEKGKYVELRCDPISGHTALYWYRQSLGQGPEFLIYFQGTGAADDSGLPNDRFFAVRPEGSVSTLKIQRTERGDSAVYLCASSPQAGGLDNEQFFGPGTRLTVL.

The V and J genes are TRBV7-9 and TRBJ2-5; possible D gene TRBD1, 6 bases. Germline loops: CDR1 SEHNR, CDR2 FQNEAQ (reference sequence). There are 15 residues in the CDR3. V lost 4 bases to trimming and J lost 4 bases, with 16 bases between them. The CDR3 DNA reads as TGTGCCAGCAGCTCCCGGGACATTCTAGTAGAGACCCAGTACTTC. Translating it yields CASSSRDILVETQYF. The variable domain in full, with the rest retrieved from reference TRBV7-9 and TRBJ2-5, is DTGVSQNPRHKITKRGQNVTFRCDPISEHNRLYWYRQTLGQGPEFLTYFQNEAQLEKSRLLSDRFSAERPKGSFSTLEIQRTEQGDSAMYLCASSSRDILVETQYFGPGTRLLVL.

The chain carries TRBV5-8 and TRBJ1-4; D not resolved. With 0 bases removed from V and 1 base from J, the gap between germline ends came to 10 bases. The CDR3 sequence is 16 residues long. Germline values: CDR1 SGHTS, CDR2 YDEGEE. CDR3: CASSLGSRLTNEKLFF. The CDR3 DNA reads TGTGCCAGCAGCTTGGGGAGCCGGCTAACTAATGAAAAACTGTTTTTT.

V usage is TRBV9 and J usage is TRBJ1-2, with 7 bases that match TRBD1. The CDR3 runs 15 residues. Germline V gives CDR1 SGDLS, CDR2 YYNGEE. V was clipped by 3 bases and J by 0 bases; unmatched bases: 5. CDR3 residues: CASSEGGTANYGYTF. The CDR3 nucleotides read TGTGCCAGCAGCGAAGGAGGGACAGCTAACTATGGCTACACCTTC.

The rearrangement joins TRBV6-1 to TRBJ2-4; TRBD1 matches 7 bases. The CDR3 is made up of 14 amino acids. Germline trimming cut 8 bases from V and 4 bases from J; bases unmatched to any gene: 8. Germline V gene sequence: CDR1 MNHNS, CDR2 SASEGT. The CDR3 region is CASATTGKKNIQYF. The CDR3 DNA is TGTGCCAGCGCGACGACAGGGAAGAAAAACATTCAGTACTTC.

The J gene is TRBJ1-3, the V gene TRBV29-1; D is undetermined. The CDR3 is made up of 12 amino acids. V lost 7 bases and J lost 2, with 9 bases in between. In germline, CDR1 is SQVTM, CDR2 ANQGSEA. The CDR3 DNA is TGCAGCGCCGCCGAGGCTGGAAACACCATATATTTT. Translated: CSAAEAGNTIYF.

The CDR3 loop is CASSGGGTSTAYGYTF. CDR3 DNA sequence: TGTGCCAGCAGTGGCGGGGGGACCTCTACCGCCTATGGCTACACCTTC. The chain recombines TRBV28 with TRBJ1-2; TRBD1 might be the D (5 bases). Germline assignment: CDR1 MDHEN and CDR2 SYDVKM. The V end was cut by 5 bases, the J end by 4 bases, with 20 bases between. CDR3 length: 16 residues.

The chain carries TRBV6-5 and TRBJ2-2; possible D gene TRBD1, 5 bases. The V end was cut by 6 bases, the J end by 2 bases, with 7 bases between. The CDR3 length is 13 residues. CDR1 is MNHEY, CDR2 SVGAGI, per germline. The CDR3 nucleotides read TGTGCCAGCAGGGACATAAACACCGGGGAGCTGTTTTTT. Its translation is CASRDINTGELFF.

This clone was seen only a few times. This chain joins TRBV5-1 and TRBJ1-2; D is possibly TRBD1 (6 bases). There are 16 residues in the CDR3. CDR1 is SGHRS, CDR2 YFSETQ, per germline. Trimming left V 4 bases short and J 4 bases short, with 20 bases between. Written as DNA, the CDR3 is TGCGCCAGCAGCCTCGGTCACAGGGATGGAATCTATGGCTACACCTTC. This gives the protein CASSLGHRDGIYGYTF. The full variable domain, in which reference TRBV5-1 and TRBJ1-2 provide the parts outside the CDR3, is KAGVTQTPRYLIKTRGQQVTLSCSPISGHRSVSWYQQTPGQGLQFLFEYFSETQRNKGNFPGRFSGRQFSNSRSEMNVSTLELGDSALYLCASSLGHRDGIYGYTFGSGTRLTVV.

CDR3 sequence: CASSTPVTGGVDYGYTF. The CDR3, as DNA: TGTGCCAGTAGTACCCCGGTGACAGGGGGCGTTGACTATGGCTACACCTTC. The chain links TRBV19 to TRBJ1-2; TRBD1 matches at 10 bases. The CDR3 runs 17 residues. Trimming cost V 4 bases and J 3 bases; bases outside gene matches: 11. The germline CDR1 and CDR2 sequences are LNHDA and SQIVND (reference sequence). The variable domain in full, completed from reference TRBV19 and TRBJ1-2, reads DGGITQSPKYLFRKEGQNVTLSCEQNLNHDAMYWYRQDPGQGLRLIYYSQIVNDFQKGDIAEGYSVSREKKESFPLTVTSAQKNPTAFYLCASSTPVTGGVDYGYTFGSGTRLTVV.

CDR3 bases: TGTGCCAGCAGCACCGGGGGGGCCGCCTACGAGCAGTACTTC. Translating gives CASSTGGAAYEQYF. The chain joins TRBV5-4 to TRBJ2-7; 8 bases are a match to TRBD2. Germline V gene data show CDR1 as SGHNT and CDR2 as YYREEE (reference sequence). The CDR3 contains 14 residues. J was trimmed by 2 bases and V by 4 bases; bases with no gene match: 5. The whole variable domain, filled in from reference TRBV5-4 and TRBJ2-7, reads ETGVTQSPTHLIKTRGQQVTLRCSSQSGHNTVSWYQQALGQGPQFIFQYYREEENGRGNFPPRFSGLQFPNYSSELNVNALELDDSALYLCASSTGGAAYEQYFGPGTRLTVT.

This clone was detected only a few times. The chain is built from TRBV4-1 and TRBJ1-2; the D gene is possibly TRBD1 (6 bases). This CDR3 is built from 14 residues. The V gene lost 8 bases and the J gene lost 6 bases, with 19 bases spanning the gap. Per the germline V gene, CDR1 is MGHRA and CDR2 is YSYEKL. The CDR3 DNA is TGCGCCAGCCTACGAAACAGGGTAGGGGATGGCTACACCTTC. Residues: CASLRNRVGDGYTF.

The chain is built from TRBV15 and TRBJ1-3, with D perhaps matching TRBD1 (5 bases). The V gene lost 5 bases and the J gene lost 2 bases, with 16 bases spanning the gap. The CDR3 is 16 amino acids. The V gene's germline CDR1 is LNHNV and CDR2 YYDKDF (reference sequence). The CDR3 DNA is TGTGCCACCAGCCCTCCAGGGACTGGCGCTGGAAACACCATATATTTT. Its protein product is CATSPPGTGAGNTIYF.

The CDR3 loop reads CASSQTGRNTEAFF. In DNA, the CDR3 is TGTGCCAGCAGCCAGACAGGGAGGAACACTGAAGCTTTCTTT. V and J are TRBV2 and TRBJ1-1; 7 nucleotides agree with TRBD1. Trimming removed 6 bases from V and 1 base from J; junction bases left unmatched: 5. This CDR3 is 14 amino acids long. Looked up from germline, CDR1 is SNHLY and CDR2 is FYNNEI.

The chain recombines TRBV6-5 with TRBJ1-2; the match to TRBD1 covers 10 bases. Looked up from germline, CDR1 is MNHEY and CDR2 is SVGAGI. CDR3 length: 16 residues. Trimming took 0 bases from V and 4 from J; bases not matched to a gene: 5. The CDR3 protein is CASSYSGQGGTYGYTF. Here the CDR3 DNA reads TGTGCCAGCAGTTACTCCGGACAGGGGGGAACCTATGGCTACACCTTC.

The rearrangement links TRBV11-3 to TRBJ1-3, with TRBD1 as a possible D gene (6 bases). The CDR3 is 16 residues long. CDR1 is SGHNT and CDR2 is YENEEA in the germline V gene. The germline V and J ends were trimmed by 0 bases and 4 bases, with 13 bases remaining between them. Here the CDR3 reads CASSLDGTGSGNTIYF. CDR3 coding DNA: TGTGCCAGCAGCTTAGATGGCACAGGGTCCGGAAACACCATATATTTT.

The chain recombines TRBV7-9 with TRBJ2-3; 13 bases line up with TRBD2. The CDR3 totals 19 residues. The V gene end was trimmed by 4 bases and the J gene end by 0 bases; junction bases not matched to a gene: 10. Germline V gene lookup returns CDR1 SEHNR and CDR2 FQNEAQ (reference sequence). In DNA, the CDR3 is TGTGCCAGCAGCTCACTCCCCGGGACTAGCGGGGACAGCACAGATACGCAGTATTTT. It is translated as CASSSLPGTSGDSTDTQYF.

This clone turned up a few times. This chain joins TRBV7-9 and TRBJ2-3; perhaps TRBD1 as D (5 bases). Trimming took 3 bases from V and 9 from J, leaving 16 bases between them. The CDR3 has 14 amino acids. CDR1 and CDR2 from the germline V gene are SEHNR and FQNEAQ (reference sequence). The CDR3: CASSLTTEPSTQYF. CDR3 sequence (DNA): TGTGCCAGCAGCTTGACGACAGAACCTTCGACGCAGTATTTT.

As for this clone: At one end the junction does not follow the germline gene, possibly because of a read error. The gene calls are TRBV5-1 and TRBJ1-1; D gene ambiguous. This CDR3 comprises 15 residues. The germline gives CDR1 SGHRS, CDR2 YFSETQ. In DNA, the CDR3 is TGCGCCAGCAGCTTGAACATTCTCCTGAAGACTGAAGCTTTCTTT. Its protein is CASSLNILLKTEAFF.

The gene calls are TRBV5-4 and TRBJ2-7; TRBD2 matches at 11 bases. Looked up from germline, CDR1 is SGHNT and CDR2 is YYREEE (reference sequence). The CDR3 extends over 13 amino acids. With V trimmed by 2 bases and J by 6 bases, 1 base remained unmatched. CDR3 bases: TGTGCCAGCAGCTTCGGACTAGCGGGCGAGCAGTACTTC. The encoded protein is CASSFGLAGEQYF. Full variable domain (remainder filled in from reference TRBV5-4 and TRBJ2-7): ETGVTQSPTHLIKTRGQQVTLRCSSQSGHNTVSWYQQALGQGPQFIFQYYREEENGRGNFPPRFSGLQFPNYSSELNVNALELDDSALYLCASSFGLAGEQYFGPGTRLTVT.